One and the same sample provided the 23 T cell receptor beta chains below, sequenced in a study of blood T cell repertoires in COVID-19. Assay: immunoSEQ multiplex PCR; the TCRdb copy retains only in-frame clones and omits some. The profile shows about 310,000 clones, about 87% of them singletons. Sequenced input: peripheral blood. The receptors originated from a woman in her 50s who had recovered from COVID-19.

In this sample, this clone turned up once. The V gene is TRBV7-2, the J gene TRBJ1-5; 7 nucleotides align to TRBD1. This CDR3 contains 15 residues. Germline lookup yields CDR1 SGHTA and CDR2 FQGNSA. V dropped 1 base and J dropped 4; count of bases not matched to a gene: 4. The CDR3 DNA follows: TGTGCCAGCAGCTTAGGGGGACAGCCTAATCAGCCCCAGCATTTT. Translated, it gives CASSLGGQPNQPQHF.

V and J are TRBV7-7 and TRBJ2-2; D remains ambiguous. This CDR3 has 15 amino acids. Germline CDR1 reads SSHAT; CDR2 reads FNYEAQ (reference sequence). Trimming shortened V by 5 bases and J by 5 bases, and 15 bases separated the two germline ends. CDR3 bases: TGTGCCAGCAGCACCCAGGCTACATCGACCGGGGAGCTGTTTTTT. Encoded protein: CASSTQATSTGELFF.

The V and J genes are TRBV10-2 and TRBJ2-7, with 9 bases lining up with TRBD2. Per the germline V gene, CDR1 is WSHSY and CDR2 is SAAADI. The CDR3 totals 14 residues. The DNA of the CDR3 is TGCGCTACCAAACATAGCGGGAGCTTCTACGAGCAGTACTTC. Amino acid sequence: CATKHSGSFYEQYF.

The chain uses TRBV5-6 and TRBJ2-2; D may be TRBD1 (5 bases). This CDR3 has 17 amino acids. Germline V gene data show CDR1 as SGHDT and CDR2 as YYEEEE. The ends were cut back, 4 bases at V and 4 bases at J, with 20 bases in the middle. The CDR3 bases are TGTGCCAGCAGCCCAGGGTATCGGTGGGGCGGCACCGGGGAGCTGTTTTTT. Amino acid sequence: CASSPGYRWGGTGELFF.

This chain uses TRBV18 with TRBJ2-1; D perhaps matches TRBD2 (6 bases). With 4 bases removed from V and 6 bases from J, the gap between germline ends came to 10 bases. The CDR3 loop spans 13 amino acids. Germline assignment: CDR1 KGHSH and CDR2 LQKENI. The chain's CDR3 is CASSLDGGNEQFF. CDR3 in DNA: TGTGCCAGCTCACTCGACGGGGGCAATGAGCAGTTCTTC.

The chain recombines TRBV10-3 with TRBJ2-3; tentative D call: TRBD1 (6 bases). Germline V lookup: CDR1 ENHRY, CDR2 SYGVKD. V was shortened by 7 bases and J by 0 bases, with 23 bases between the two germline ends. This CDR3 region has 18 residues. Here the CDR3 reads CAIKSTPGQKGSTDTQYF. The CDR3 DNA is TGTGCCATCAAATCAACTCCGGGACAAAAAGGTAGCACAGATACGCAGTATTTT.

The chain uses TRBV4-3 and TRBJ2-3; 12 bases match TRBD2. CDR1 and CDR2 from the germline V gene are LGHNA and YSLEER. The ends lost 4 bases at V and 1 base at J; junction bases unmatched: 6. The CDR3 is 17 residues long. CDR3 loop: CASSRRLAGDGTDTQYF. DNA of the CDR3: TGCGCCAGCAGCCGCAGACTAGCGGGAGATGGCACAGATACGCAGTATTTT.

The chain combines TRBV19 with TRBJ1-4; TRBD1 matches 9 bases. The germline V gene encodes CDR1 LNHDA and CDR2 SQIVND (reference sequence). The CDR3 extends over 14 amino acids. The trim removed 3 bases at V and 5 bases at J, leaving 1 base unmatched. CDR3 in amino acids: CASSIGQGNEKLFF. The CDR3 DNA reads TGTGCCAGTAGTATCGGACAGGGGAATGAAAAACTGTTTTTT.

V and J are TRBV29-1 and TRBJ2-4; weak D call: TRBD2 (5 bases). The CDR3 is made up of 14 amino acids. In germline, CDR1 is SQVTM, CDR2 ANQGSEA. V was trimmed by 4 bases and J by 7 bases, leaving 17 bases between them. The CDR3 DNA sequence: TGCAGCGTTGTATCTACCCCCGGGATGAACATTCAGTACTTC. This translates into CSVVSTPGMNIQYF.

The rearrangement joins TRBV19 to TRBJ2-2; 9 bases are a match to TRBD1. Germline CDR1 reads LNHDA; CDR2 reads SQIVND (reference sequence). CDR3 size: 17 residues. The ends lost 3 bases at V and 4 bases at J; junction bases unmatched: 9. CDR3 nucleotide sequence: TGTGCCAGTAGTATCGGACCCGGGACAGGGCTCACCGGGGAGCTGTTTTTT. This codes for CASSIGPGTGLTGELFF.

Here the CDR3 reads CASSFGREVDEQFF. CDR3 nucleotides: TGTGCCAGCAGCTTTGGACGGGAGGTTGATGAGCAGTTCTTC. This rearrangement joins TRBV7-3 to TRBJ2-1; 7 nucleotides align to TRBD2. V was clipped by 3 bases and J by 8 bases; unmatched bases: 7. The CDR3 has 14 residues. The germline gives CDR1 SGHTA, CDR2 FQGTGA.

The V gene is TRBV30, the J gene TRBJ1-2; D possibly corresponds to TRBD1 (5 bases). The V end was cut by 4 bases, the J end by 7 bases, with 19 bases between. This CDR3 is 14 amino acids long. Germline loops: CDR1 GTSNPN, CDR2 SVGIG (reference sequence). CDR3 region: CAWTITSNTGGYTF. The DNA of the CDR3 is TGTGCCTGGACTATTACATCCAATACAGGTGGCTACACCTTC. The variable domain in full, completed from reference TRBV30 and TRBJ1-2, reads SQTIHQWPATLVQPVGSPLSLECTVEGTSNPNLYWYRQAAGRGLQLLFYSVGIGQISSEVPQNLSASRPQDRQFILSSKKLLLSDSGFYLCAWTITSNTGGYTFGSGTRLTVV.

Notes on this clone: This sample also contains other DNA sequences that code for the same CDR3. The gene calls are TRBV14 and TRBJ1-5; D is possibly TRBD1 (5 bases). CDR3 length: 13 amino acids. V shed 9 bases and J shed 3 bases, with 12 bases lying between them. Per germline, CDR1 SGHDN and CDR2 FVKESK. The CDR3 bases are TGTGCCAGTGCAAAGGGGCCCAATCAGCCCCAGCATTTT. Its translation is CASAKGPNQPQHF.

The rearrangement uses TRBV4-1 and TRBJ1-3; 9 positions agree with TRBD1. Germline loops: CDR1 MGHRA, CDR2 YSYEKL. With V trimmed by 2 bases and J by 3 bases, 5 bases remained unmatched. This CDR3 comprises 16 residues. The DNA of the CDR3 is TGCGCCAGCAGCCAACCGGGACAGGGAAATGGAAACACCATATATTTT. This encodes CASSQPGQGNGNTIYF.

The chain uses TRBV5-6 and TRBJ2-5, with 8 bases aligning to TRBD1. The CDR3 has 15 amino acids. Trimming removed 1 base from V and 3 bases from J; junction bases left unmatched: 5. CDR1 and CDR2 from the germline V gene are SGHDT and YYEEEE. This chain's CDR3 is CASSLPGGGKETQYF. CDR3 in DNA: TGTGCCAGCAGCTTGCCAGGGGGCGGGAAAGAGACCCAGTACTTC.

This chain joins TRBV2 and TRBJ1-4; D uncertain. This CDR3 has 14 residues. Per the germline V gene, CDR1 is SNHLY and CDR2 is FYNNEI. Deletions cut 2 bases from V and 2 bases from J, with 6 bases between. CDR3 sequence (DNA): TGTGCCAGCAGTGAACGGCGGACTAATGAAAAACTGTTTTTT. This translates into CASSERRTNEKLFF.

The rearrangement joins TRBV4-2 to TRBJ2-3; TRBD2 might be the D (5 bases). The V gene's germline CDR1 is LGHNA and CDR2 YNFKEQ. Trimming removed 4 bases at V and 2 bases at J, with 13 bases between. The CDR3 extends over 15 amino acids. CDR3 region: CASSPRPDYTDTQYF. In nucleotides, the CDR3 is TGTGCCAGCAGCCCGAGACCCGACTACACAGATACGCAGTATTTT.

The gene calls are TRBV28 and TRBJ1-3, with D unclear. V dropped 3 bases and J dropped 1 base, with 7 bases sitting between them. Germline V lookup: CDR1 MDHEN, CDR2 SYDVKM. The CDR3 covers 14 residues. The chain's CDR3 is CASSFSLSGNTIYF. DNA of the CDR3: TGTGCCAGCAGTTTCAGTTTATCTGGAAACACCATATATTTT.

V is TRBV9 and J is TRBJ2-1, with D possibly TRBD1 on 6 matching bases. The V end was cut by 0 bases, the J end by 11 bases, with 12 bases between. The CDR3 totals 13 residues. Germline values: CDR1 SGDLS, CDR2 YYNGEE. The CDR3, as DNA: TGTGCCAGCAGCGTAGCTGCCACAGGGAAGCAGTTCTTC. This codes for CASSVAATGKQFF.

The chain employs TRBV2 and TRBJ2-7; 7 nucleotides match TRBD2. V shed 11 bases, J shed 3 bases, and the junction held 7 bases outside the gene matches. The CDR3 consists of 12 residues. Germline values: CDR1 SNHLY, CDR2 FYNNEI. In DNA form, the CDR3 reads TGTGCCCGGGGGGTGGGAGGCTACGAGCAGTACTTC. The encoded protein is CARGVGGYEQYF.

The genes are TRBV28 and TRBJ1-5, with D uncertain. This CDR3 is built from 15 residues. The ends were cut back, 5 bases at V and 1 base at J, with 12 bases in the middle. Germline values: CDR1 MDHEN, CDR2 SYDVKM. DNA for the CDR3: TGTGCCAGCAGTACCGGGTGGTTGAGCAATCAGCCCCAGCATTTT. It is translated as CASSTGWLSNQPQHF.

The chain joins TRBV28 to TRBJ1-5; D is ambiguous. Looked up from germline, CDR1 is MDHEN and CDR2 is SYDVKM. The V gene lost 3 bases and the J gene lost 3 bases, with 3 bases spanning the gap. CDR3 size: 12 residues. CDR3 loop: CASSFVNQPQHF. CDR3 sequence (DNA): TGTGCCAGCAGTTTCGTCAATCAGCCCCAGCATTTT.

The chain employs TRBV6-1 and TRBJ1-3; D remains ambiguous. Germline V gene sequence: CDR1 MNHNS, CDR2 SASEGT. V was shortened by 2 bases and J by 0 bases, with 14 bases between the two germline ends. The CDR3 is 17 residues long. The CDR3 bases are TGTGCCAGCAGTGAAAATCTTTGGGAGTTCTCTGGAAACACCATATATTTT. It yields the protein CASSENLWEFSGNTIYF.